A single sample is the source of the 3 T cell receptor beta chains below, sequenced in a study of CD8 T cell repertoires and HIV-1 epitope variants. TCRdb's copy holds only in-frame clones and misses some; the assay was immunoSEQ multiplex PCR. Of thousands of clones listed, over 50% are singletons. The antigens of these receptors remain unknown. The sample taken for sequencing was cultured CD8+ T cells derived from PBMCs. The receptors shown here come from a male donor with HIV.

This clone has just a few counts. This chain links TRBV7-6 with TRBJ2-3; 7 bases are a match to TRBD2. Germline V gene data show CDR1 as SGHVS and CDR2 as FNYEAQ. The CDR3 is 16 amino acids. Germline trimming cut 2 bases from V and 0 bases from J; bases unmatched to any gene: 5. CDR3 nucleotides: TGTGCCAGCAGCTTAAGTGCTAGCGGCAGCACAGATACGCAGTATTTT. This encodes CASSLSASGSTDTQYF.

The chain combines TRBV7-2 with TRBJ2-5; 11 bases line up with TRBD2. Unmatched junction bases numbered 5, after V lost 5 bases and J lost 0 bases. Germline V gene sequence: CDR1 SGHTA, CDR2 FQGNSA. This CDR3 region has 16 residues. The CDR3 DNA reads TGTGCCAGCAGCCGACAGGGACTAGCGGACCAAGAGACCCAGTACTTC. Translation: CASSRQGLADQETQYF.

This clone is classed as large. V gene TRBV25-1 combines with J gene TRBJ2-2, with 7 bases matching TRBD1. Germline lookup yields CDR1 MGHDK and CDR2 SYGVNS. The CDR3 is made up of 14 amino acids. V shed 3 bases, J shed 4 bases, and the junction held 2 bases outside the gene matches. The CDR3 protein is CASSDGTATGELFF. The DNA for the CDR3 is TGTGCCAGCAGTGACGGGACAGCCACCGGGGAGCTGTTTTTT.